Described below is a single TCR beta chain sequence and its context. What it recognizes is unknown. The data were produced by immunoSEQ multiplex PCR, yet TCRdb's version contains in-frame clones alone and is incomplete. The profile shows approximately 300,000 clones, around 90% of them singletons. This sample is drawn from a study of cytomegalovirus exposure and HLA in healthy donors. Study results and limitations: According to the study, roughly 180 TCR beta chains were cytomegalovirus-associated.

CDR1 SGHDT and CDR2 YYEEEE come from the germline V gene. The V gene lost 0 bases and the J gene lost 10 bases, with 11 bases spanning the gap. The CDR3 loop spans 13 amino acids. This chain connects TRBV5-6 to TRBJ2-1, with D unresolved. The specimen was PBMCs. The sequence came from a woman aged 25 to 39 in good health and CMV-seropositive. The chain's CDR3 is CASSLEQLPEQFF. The CDR3 DNA is TGTGCCAGCAGCTTGGAACAGCTACCCGAGCAGTTCTTC.